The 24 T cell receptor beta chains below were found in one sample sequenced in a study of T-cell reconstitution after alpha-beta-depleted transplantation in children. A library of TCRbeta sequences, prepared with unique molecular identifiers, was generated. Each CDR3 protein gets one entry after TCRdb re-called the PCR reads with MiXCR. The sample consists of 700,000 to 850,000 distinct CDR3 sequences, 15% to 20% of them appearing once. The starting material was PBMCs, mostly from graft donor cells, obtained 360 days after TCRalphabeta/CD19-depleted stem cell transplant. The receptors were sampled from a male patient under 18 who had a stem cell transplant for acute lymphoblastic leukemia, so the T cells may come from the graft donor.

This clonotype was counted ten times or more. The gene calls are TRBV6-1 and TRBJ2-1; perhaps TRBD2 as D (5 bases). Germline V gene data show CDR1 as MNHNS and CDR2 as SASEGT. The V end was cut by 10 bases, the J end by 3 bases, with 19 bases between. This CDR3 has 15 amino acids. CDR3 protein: CATLSRGSVYNEQFF. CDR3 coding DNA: TGTGCCACTCTCTCCCGAGGTAGCGTCTACAATGAGCAGTTCTTC.

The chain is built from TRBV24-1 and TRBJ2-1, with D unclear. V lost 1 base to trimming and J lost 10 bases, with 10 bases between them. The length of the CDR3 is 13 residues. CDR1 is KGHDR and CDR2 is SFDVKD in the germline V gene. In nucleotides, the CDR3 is TGTGCCACCAGTGATTTTAGGGTCGAGGAGCAGTTCTTC. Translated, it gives CATSDFRVEEQFF.

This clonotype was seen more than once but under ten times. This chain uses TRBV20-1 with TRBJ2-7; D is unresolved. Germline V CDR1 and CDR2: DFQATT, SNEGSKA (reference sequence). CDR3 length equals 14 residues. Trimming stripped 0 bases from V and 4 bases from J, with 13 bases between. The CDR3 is CSARERVKVYEQYF. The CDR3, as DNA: TGCAGTGCTAGAGAGCGCGTCAAGGTATACGAGCAGTACTTC.

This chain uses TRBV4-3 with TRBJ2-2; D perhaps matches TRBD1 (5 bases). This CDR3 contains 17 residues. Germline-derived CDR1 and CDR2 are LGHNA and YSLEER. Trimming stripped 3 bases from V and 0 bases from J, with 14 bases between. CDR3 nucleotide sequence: TGCGCCAGCAGCCAGCCCTGGCAGGGTGCGAACACCGGGGAGCTGTTTTTT. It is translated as CASSQPWQGANTGELFF.

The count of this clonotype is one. The CDR3 loop is CASSPVGDPSTEAFF. As DNA, the CDR3 is TGCGCCAGCAGCCCGGTAGGGGACCCCAGCACTGAAGCTTTCTTT. This chain uses TRBV5-1 with TRBJ1-1; tentative D call: TRBD1 (5 bases). Germline-derived CDR1 and CDR2 are SGHRS and YFSETQ. V was cut by 4 bases and J by 4 bases, with 17 bases left in between. The CDR3 has 15 residues. Complete variable domain (other parts from reference TRBV5-1 and TRBJ1-1): KAGVTQTPRYLIKTRGQQVTLSCSPISGHRSVSWYQQTPGQGLQFLFEYFSETQRNKGNFPGRFSGRQFSNSRSEMNVSTLELGDSALYLCASSPVGDPSTEAFFGQGTRLTVV.

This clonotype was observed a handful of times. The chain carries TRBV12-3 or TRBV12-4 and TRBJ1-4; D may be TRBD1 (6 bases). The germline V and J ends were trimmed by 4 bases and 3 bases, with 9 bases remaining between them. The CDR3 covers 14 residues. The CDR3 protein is CASSWGAANEKLFF. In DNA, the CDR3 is TGTGCCAGCAGTTGGGGGGCAGCTAATGAAAAACTGTTTTTT.

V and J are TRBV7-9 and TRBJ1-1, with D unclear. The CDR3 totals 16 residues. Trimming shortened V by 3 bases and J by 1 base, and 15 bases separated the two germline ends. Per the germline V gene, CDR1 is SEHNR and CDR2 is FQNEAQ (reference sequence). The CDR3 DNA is TGTGCCAGCAGCTTCCCCGCGGGAGGGTCGAACACTGAAGCTTTCTTT. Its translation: CASSFPAGGSNTEAFF.

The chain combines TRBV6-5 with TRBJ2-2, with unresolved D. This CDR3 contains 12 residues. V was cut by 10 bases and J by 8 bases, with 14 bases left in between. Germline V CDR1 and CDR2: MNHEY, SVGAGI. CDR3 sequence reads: CATGDPTGELFF. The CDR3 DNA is TGTGCCACCGGAGATCCGACTGGGGAGCTGTTTTTT.

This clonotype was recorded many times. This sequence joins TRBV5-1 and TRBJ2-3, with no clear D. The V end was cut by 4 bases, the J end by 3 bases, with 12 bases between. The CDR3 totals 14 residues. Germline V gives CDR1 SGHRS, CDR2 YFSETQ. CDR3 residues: CASSIEVNTDTQYF. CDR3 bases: TGCGCCAGCAGCATTGAGGTCAATACAGATACGCAGTATTTT.

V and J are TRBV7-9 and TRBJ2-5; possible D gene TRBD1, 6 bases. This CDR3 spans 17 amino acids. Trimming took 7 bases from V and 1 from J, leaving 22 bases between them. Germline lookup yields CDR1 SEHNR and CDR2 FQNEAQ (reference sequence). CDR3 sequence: CASIPQEAGALQETQYF. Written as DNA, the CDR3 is TGTGCCAGCATTCCACAGGAGGCAGGGGCCCTCCAAGAGACCCAGTACTTC.

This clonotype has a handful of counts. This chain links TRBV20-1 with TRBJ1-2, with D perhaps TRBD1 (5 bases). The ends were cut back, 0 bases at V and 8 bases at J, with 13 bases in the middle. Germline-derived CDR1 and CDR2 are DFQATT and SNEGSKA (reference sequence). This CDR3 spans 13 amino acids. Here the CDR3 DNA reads TGCAGTGCTAGAGACAGGGAAACAACCGGCTACACCTTC. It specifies CSARDRETTGYTF.

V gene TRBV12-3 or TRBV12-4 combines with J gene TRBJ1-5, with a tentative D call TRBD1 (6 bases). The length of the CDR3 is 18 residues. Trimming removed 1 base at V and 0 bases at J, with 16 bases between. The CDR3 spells CASSLGGPSRSSNQPQHF. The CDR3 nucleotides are TGTGCCAGCAGTTTAGGGGGGCCCAGTCGAAGTAGCAATCAGCCCCAGCATTTT.

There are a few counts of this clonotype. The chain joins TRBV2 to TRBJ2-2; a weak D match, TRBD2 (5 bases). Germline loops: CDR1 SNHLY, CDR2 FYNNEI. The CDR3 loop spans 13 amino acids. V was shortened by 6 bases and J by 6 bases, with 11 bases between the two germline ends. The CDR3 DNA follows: TGTGCCAGCAGGTGGGAGAGAGCCGGGGAGCTGTTTTTT. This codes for CASRWERAGELFF.

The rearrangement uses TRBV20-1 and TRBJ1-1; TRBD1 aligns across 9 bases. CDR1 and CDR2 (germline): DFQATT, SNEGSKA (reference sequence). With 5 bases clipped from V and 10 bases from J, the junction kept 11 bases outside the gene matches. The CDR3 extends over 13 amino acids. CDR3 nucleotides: TGCAGTGCTGCCCCAAGGACAGGGGAACCAGCTTTCTTT. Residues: CSAAPRTGEPAFF.

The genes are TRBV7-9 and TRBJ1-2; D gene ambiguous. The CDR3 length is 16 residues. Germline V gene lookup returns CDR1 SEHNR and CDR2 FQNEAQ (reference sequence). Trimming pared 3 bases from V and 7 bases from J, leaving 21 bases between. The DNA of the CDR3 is TGTGCCAGCAGCTTTGCTGCCGCTGACCTCCAAGGTGGCTACACCTTC. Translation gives CASSFAAADLQGGYTF.

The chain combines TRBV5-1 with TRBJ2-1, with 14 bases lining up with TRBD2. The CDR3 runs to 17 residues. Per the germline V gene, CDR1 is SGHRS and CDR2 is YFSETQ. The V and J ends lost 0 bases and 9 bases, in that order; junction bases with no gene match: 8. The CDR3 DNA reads TGCGCCAGCAGCTTGGCGCCCGGGACTAGCGGGAGTGTTGAGCAGTTCTTC. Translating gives CASSLAPGTSGSVEQFF.

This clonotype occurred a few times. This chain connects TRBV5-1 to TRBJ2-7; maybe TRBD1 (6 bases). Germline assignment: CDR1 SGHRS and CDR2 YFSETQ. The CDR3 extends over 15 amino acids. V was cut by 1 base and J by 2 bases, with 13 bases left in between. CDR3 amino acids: CASSLQGRSTYEQYF. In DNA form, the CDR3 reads TGCGCCAGCAGCTTGCAGGGGCGGTCCACCTACGAGCAGTACTTC.

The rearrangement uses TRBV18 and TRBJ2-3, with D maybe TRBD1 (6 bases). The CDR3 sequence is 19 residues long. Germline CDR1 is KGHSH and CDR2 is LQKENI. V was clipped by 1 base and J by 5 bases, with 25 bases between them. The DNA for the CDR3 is TGTGCCAGCTCACCACGACGGACAGAGTCCAGATGGCTGCTAGATACGCAGTATTTT. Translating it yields CASSPRRTESRWLLDTQYF. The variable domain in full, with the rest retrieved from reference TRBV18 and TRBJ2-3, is NAGVMQNPRHLVRRRGQEARLRCSPMKGHSHVYWYRQLPEEGLKFMVYLQKENIIDESGMPKERFSAEFPKEGPSILRIQQVVRGDSAAYFCASSPRRTESRWLLDTQYFGPGTRLTVL.

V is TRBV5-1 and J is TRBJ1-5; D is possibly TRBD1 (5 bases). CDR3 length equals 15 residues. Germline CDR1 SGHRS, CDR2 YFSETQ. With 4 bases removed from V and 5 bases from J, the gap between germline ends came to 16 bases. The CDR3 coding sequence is TGCGCCAGCAGCGCTGGGACGGCCCCGTATCAGCCCCAGCATTTT. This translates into CASSAGTAPYQPQHF.

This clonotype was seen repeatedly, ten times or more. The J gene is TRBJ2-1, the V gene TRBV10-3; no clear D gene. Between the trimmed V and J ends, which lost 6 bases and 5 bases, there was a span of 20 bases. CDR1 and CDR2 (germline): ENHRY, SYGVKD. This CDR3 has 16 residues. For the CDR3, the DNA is TGTGCCATCAGAGAAGTCCCAAGCGCGAAAAACAATGAGCAGTTCTTC. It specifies CAIREVPSAKNNEQFF.

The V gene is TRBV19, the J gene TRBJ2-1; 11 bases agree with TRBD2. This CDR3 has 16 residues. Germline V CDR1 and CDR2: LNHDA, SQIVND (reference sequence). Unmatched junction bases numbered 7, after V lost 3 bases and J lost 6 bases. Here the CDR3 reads CASSMELAGARNEQFF. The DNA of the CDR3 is TGTGCCAGTAGTATGGAACTAGCGGGAGCCCGCAATGAGCAGTTCTTC.

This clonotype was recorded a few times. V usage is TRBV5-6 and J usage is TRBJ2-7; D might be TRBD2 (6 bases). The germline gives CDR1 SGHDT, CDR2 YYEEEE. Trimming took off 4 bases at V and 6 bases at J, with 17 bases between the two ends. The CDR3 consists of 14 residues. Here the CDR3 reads CASSSSPSEGEQYF. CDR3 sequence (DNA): TGTGCCAGCAGCAGCTCTCCTTCGGAGGGCGAGCAGTACTTC. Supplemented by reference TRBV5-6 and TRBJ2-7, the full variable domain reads DAGVTQSPTHLIKTRGQQVTLRCSPKSGHDTVSWYQQALGQGPQFIFQYYEEEERQRGNFPDRFSGHQFPNYSSELNVNALLLGDSALYLCASSSSPSEGEQYFGPGTRLTVT.

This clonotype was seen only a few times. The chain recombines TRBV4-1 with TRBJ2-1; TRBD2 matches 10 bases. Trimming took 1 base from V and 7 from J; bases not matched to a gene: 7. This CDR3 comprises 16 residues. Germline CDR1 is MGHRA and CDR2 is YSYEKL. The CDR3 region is CASSQAGLAATNEQFF. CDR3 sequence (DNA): TGCGCCAGCAGCCAAGCTGGACTAGCGGCAACAAATGAGCAGTTCTTC.

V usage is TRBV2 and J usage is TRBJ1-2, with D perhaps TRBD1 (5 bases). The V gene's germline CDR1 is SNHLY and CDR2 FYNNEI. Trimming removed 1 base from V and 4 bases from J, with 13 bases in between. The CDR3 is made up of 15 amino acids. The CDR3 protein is CASSEEGRALYGYTF. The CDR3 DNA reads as TGTGCCAGCAGTGAAGAGGGCAGGGCCCTCTATGGCTACACCTTC.